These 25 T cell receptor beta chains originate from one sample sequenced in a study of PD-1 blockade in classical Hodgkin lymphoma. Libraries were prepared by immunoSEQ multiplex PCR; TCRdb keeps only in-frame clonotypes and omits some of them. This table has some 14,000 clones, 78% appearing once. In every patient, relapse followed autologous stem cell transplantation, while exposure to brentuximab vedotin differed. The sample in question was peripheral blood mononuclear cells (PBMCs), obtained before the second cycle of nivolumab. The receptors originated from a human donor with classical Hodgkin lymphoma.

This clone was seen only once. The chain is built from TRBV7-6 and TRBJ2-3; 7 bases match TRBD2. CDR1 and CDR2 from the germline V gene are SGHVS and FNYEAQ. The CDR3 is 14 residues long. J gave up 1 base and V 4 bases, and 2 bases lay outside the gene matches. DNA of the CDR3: TGTGCCAGCAGCTGGGACTACGGCACAGATACGCAGTATTTT. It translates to CASSWDYGTDTQYF.

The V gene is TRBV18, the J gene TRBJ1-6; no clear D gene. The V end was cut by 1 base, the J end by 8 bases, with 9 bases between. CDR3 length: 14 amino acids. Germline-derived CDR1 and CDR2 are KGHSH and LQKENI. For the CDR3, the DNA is TGTGCCAGCTCACCACAGGGATCGGATTCACCCCTCCACTTT. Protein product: CASSPQGSDSPLHF.

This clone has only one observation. The CDR3: CASSLGRGADSTDTQYF. As DNA, the CDR3 is TGTGCCAGCAGCTTAGGCCGTGGTGCGGACAGCACAGATACGCAGTATTTT. V gene TRBV7-9 combines with J gene TRBJ2-3; no clear D gene. The germline V gene has CDR1 SEHNR and CDR2 FQNEAQ (reference sequence). V lost 1 base and J lost 0, with 14 bases in between. This CDR3 has 17 amino acids.

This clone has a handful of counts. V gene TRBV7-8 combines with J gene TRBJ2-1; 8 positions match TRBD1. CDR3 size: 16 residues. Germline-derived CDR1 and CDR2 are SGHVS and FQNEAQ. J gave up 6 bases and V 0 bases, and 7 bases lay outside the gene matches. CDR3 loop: CASSLAAGQGLNEQFF. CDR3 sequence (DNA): TGTGCCAGCAGCTTAGCGGCCGGACAGGGACTCAATGAGCAGTTCTTC.

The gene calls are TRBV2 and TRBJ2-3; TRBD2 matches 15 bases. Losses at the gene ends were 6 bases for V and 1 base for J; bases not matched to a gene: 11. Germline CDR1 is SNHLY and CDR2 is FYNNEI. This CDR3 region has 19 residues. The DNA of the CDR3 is TGTGCCAGCAGCGACCCAGGGACTAGCGGGGGGTTGGGCACAGATACGCAGTATTTT. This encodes CASSDPGTSGGLGTDTQYF.

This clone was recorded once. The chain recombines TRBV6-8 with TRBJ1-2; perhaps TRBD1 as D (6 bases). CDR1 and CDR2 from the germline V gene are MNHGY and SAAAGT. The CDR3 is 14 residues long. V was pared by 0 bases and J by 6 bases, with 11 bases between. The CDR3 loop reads CASSYSIRGHGYTF. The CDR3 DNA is TGTGCCAGCAGTTACTCGATCAGGGGTCATGGCTACACCTTC.

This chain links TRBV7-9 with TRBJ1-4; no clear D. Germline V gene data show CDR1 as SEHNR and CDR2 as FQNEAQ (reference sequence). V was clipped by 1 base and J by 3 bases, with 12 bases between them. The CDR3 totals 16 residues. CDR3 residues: CASSLGLRGPNEKLFF. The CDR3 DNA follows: TGTGCCAGCAGCTTAGGACTCCGAGGGCCTAATGAAAAACTGTTTTTT.

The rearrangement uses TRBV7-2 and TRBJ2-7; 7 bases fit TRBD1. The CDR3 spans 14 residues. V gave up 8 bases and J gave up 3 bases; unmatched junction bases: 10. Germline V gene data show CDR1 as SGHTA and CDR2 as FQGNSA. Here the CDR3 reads CASGRGDSDYEQYF. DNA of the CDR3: TGTGCCAGCGGGAGAGGGGACAGTGACTACGAGCAGTACTTC. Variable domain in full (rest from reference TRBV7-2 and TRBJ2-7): GAGVSQSPSNKVTEKGKDVELRCDPISGHTALYWYRQSLGQGLEFLIYFQGNSAPDKSGLPSDRFSAERTGGSVSTLTIQRTQQEDSAVYLCASGRGDSDYEQYFGPGTRLTVT.

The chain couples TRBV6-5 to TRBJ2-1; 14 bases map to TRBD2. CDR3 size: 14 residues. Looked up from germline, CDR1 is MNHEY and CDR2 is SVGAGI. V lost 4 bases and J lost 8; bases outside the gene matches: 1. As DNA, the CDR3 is TGTGCCAGCAGTTGGACTAGCGGGGGGCATGAGCAGTTCTTC. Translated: CASSWTSGGHEQFF.

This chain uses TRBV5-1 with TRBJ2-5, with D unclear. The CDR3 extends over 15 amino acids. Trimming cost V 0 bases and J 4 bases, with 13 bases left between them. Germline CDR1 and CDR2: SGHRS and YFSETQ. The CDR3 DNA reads TGCGCCAGCAGCTTGGTCGGAGCCTGGGGAGAGACCCAGTACTTC. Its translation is CASSLVGAWGETQYF.

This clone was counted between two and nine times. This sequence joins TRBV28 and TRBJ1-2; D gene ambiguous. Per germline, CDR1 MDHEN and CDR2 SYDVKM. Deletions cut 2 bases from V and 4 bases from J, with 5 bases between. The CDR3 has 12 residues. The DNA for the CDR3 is TGTGCCAGCAGTTTAAGCTCCTATGGCTACACCTTC. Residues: CASSLSSYGYTF.

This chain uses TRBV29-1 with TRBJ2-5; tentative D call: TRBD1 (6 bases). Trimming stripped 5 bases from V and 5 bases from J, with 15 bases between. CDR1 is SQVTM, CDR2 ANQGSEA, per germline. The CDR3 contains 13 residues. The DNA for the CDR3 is TGCAGCGTTAACAGGGTCGGGCTGGAGACCCAGTACTTC. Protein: CSVNRVGLETQYF.

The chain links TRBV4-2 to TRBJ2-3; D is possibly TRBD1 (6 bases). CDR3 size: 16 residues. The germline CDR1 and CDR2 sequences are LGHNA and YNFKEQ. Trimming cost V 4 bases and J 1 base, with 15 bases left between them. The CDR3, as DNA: TGTGCCAGCAGCCCACCTTTAGCAGGGGGCACAGATACGCAGTATTTT. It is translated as CASSPPLAGGTDTQYF.

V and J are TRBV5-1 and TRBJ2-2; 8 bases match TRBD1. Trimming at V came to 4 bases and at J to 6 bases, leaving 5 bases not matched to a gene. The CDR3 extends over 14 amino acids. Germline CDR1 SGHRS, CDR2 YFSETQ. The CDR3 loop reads CASSPQQGAGELFF. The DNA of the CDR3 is TGCGCCAGCAGCCCTCAACAGGGGGCCGGGGAGCTGTTTTTT.

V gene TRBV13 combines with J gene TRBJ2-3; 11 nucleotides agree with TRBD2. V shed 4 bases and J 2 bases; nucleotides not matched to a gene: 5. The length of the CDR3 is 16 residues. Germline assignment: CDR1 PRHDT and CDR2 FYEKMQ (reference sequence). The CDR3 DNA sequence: TGTGCCAGCAGCTCACTAGCGGGGGCTTTCACAGATACGCAGTATTTT. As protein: CASSSLAGAFTDTQYF.

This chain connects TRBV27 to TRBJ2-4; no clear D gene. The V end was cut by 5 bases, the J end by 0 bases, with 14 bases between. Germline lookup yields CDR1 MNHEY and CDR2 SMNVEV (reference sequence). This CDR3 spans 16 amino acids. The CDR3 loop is CASSPRISLAKNIQYF. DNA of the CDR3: TGTGCCAGCAGTCCCAGAATATCACTAGCCAAAAACATTCAGTACTTC.

The CDR3 loop reads CASRPNTGTGGNTIYF. CDR3 DNA: TGTGCCAGCAGACCCAACACAGGGACGGGGGGAAACACCATATATTTT. J is TRBJ1-3 and V is TRBV5-6; possible D gene TRBD1, 6 bases. Germline CDR1 SGHDT, CDR2 YYEEEE. V lost 5 bases and J 4 bases, leaving 19 bases between the germline ends. This CDR3 region has 16 residues. Full variable domain (remainder filled in from reference TRBV5-6 and TRBJ1-3): DAGVTQSPTHLIKTRGQQVTLRCSPKSGHDTVSWYQQALGQGPQFIFQYYEEEERQRGNFPDRFSGHQFPNYSSELNVNALLLGDSALYLCASRPNTGTGGNTIYFGEGSWLTVV.

DNA for the CDR3: TGTGCCAGCGAGGACCGCCAAGAGACCCAGTACTTC. It yields the protein CASEDRQETQYF. The V call is TRBV10-3, the J call TRBJ2-5; D not resolved. V dropped 10 bases and J dropped 1 base, with 10 bases sitting between them. The CDR3 is 12 amino acids. Germline CDR1 is ENHRY and CDR2 is SYGVKD.

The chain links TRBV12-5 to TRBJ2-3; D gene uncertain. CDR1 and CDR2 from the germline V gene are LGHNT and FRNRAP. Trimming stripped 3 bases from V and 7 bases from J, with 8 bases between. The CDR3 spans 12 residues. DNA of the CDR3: TGTGCTAGTGGTTTATCCCCCAATACGCAGTATTTT. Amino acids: CASGLSPNTQYF.

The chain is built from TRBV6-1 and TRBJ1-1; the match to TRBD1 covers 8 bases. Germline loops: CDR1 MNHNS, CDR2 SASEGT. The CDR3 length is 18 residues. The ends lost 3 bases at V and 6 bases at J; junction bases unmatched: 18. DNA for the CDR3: TGTGCCAGCAGTGAGCATTGGGCAGGGGGCTATGCTTATTCTGAAGCTTTCTTT. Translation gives CASSEHWAGGYAYSEAFF.

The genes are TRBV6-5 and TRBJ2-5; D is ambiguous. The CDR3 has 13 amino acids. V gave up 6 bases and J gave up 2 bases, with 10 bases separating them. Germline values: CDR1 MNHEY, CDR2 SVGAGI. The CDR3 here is CASRSTAQETQYF. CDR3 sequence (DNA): TGTGCCAGCAGATCGACCGCGCAAGAGACCCAGTACTTC.

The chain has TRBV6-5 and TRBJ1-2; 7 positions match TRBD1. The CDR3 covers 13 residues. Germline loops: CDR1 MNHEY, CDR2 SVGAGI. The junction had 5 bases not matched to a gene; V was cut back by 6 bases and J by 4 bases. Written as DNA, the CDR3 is TGTGCCAGCAGCGATGACAGGGTCTATGGCTACACCTTC. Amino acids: CASSDDRVYGYTF.

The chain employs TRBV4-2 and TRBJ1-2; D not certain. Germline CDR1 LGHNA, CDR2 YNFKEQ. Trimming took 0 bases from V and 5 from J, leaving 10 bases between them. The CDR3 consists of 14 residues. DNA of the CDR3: TGTGCCAGCAGCCAAGAGTTTGCTCCATATGGCTACACCTTC. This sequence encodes CASSQEFAPYGYTF.

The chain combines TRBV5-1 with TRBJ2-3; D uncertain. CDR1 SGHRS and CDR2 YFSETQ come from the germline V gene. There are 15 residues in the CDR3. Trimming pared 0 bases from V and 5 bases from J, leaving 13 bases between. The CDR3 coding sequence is TGCGCCAGCAGCTTGGCTGGCGGTTCTCAAGATACGCAGTATTTT. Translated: CASSLAGGSQDTQYF. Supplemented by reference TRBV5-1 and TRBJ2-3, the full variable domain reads KAGVTQTPRYLIKTRGQQVTLSCSPISGHRSVSWYQQTPGQGLQFLFEYFSETQRNKGNFPGRFSGRQFSNSRSEMNVSTLELGDSALYLCASSLAGGSQDTQYFGPGTRLTVL.

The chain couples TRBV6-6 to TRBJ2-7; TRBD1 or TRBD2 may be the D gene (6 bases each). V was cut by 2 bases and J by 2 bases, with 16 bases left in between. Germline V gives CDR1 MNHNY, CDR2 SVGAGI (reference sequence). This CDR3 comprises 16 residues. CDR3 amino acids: CASSYTGGPYAYEQYF. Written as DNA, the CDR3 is TGTGCCAGCAGTTACACCGGGGGCCCCTATGCCTACGAGCAGTACTTC.